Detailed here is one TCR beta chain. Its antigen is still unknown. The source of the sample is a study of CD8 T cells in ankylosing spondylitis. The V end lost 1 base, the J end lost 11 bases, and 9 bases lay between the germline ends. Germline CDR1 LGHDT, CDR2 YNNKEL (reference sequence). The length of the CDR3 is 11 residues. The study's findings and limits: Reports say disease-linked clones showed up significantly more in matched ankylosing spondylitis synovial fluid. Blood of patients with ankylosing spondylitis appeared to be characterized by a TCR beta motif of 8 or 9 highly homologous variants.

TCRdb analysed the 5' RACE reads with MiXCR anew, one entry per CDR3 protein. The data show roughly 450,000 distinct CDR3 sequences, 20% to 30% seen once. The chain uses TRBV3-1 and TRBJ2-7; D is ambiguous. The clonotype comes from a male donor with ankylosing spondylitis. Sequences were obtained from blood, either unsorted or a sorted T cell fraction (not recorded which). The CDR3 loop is CASSQGKLEYF. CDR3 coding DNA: TGTGCCAGCAGCCAAGGCAAGTTGGAGTACTTC.